A single sample is the source of the 22 T cell receptor beta chains below, sequenced in a study of cytotoxic CD8 clonotypes in ibrutinib-treated CLL. The protocol was immunoSEQ multiplex PCR, while the TCRdb copy is restricted to in-frame clones and leaves out a portion. The data show about 58,000 clones, over 60% seen once. The sample was PBMCs, taken after 12 months of ibrutinib treatment. These receptors originate from a human donor with chronic lymphocytic leukemia.

This rearrangement joins TRBV30 to TRBJ1-3; possibly TRBD1 for D (5 bases). V shed 2 bases and J shed 1 base, with 12 bases lying between them. Germline values: CDR1 GTSNPN, CDR2 SVGIG (reference sequence). The CDR3 extends over 15 amino acids. The CDR3 region has the DNA TGTGCCTGGAGTTTATGGGGGAAATCTGGAAACACCATATATTTT. Amino acids: CAWSLWGKSGNTIYF.

V gene TRBV5-1 combines with J gene TRBJ2-1; 15 bases are shared with TRBD2. Germline assignment: CDR1 SGHRS and CDR2 YFSETQ. The CDR3 has 14 residues. J lost 9 bases, V lost 3 bases, and 1 base had no gene match. CDR3 in amino acids: CASSSGLAGGEQFF. The DNA of the CDR3 is TGCGCCAGCAGCTCGGGACTAGCGGGAGGTGAGCAGTTCTTC.

The count of this clone is one. One junction end disagrees with the germline gene, perhaps due to a read error. The V and J genes are TRBV7-3 and TRBJ2-2; D is possibly TRBD2 (5 bases). Germline CDR1 reads SGHTA; CDR2 reads FQGTGA. The CDR3 spans 13 residues. The CDR3 protein is CASCQRVDRGAVF. The CDR3 bases are TGTGCCAGCTGTCAGAGGGTGGACCGGGGAGCTGTTTTT.

This clone was recorded a few times. The V and J genes are TRBV5-1 and TRBJ2-7; 8 positions agree with TRBD2. Germline-derived CDR1 and CDR2 are SGHRS and YFSETQ. V gave up 1 base and J gave up 1 base; unmatched junction bases: 1. The CDR3 spans 14 residues. Here the CDR3 reads CASSLIAGSYEQYF. In nucleotides, the CDR3 is TGCGCCAGCAGCTTGATAGCGGGGTCCTACGAGCAGTACTTC.

The V call is TRBV11-2, the J call TRBJ2-1; D perhaps matches TRBD2 (6 bases). The CDR3 contains 15 residues. Germline loops: CDR1 SGHAT, CDR2 FQNNGV. Trimming pared 6 bases from V and 1 base from J, leaving 13 bases between. The chain's CDR3 is CASSSGTPSYNEQFF. The DNA for the CDR3 is TGTGCCAGCAGTTCCGGGACTCCTTCCTACAATGAGCAGTTCTTC.

This chain connects TRBV18 to TRBJ1-1; D gene uncertain. The CDR3 has 14 residues. The ends were cut back, 4 bases at V and 1 base at J, with 10 bases in the middle. Germline values: CDR1 KGHSH, CDR2 LQKENI. The CDR3 region is CASSQKTENTEAFF. The CDR3 bases are TGTGCCAGCTCACAAAAAACAGAGAACACTGAAGCTTTCTTT.

The J gene is TRBJ2-3, the V gene TRBV7-3, with TRBD1 matching over 9 bases. With V trimmed by 5 bases and J by 4 bases, 7 bases remained unmatched. Germline V gene sequence: CDR1 SGHTA, CDR2 FQGTGA. The CDR3 runs to 15 residues. CDR3 residues: CASSQDRGMADTQYF. As DNA, the CDR3 is TGTGCCAGCAGCCAGGACAGGGGAATGGCAGATACGCAGTATTTT.

This sequence joins TRBV5-6 and TRBJ1-1, with a tentative D call TRBD1 (6 bases). V lost 2 bases and J 0 bases, leaving 23 bases between the germline ends. Looked up from germline, CDR1 is SGHDT and CDR2 is YYEEEE. The CDR3 contains 19 residues. The DNA for the CDR3 is TGTGCCAGCAGCTTTTTTTTCACCGATGCGGGGGGCATGAACACTGAAGCTTTCTTT. It is translated as CASSFFFTDAGGMNTEAFF.

The V gene is TRBV9, the J gene TRBJ2-2; possible D gene TRBD1, 5 bases. The CDR3 runs to 17 residues. Germline V lookup: CDR1 SGDLS, CDR2 YYNGEE. V lost 4 bases and J lost 0, with 16 bases in between. CDR3: CASSSVGRRTNTGELFF. The CDR3 DNA is TGTGCCAGCAGCTCAGTGGGGCGCCGAACGAACACCGGGGAGCTGTTTTTT.

The V call is TRBV18, the J call TRBJ2-5, with TRBD1 matching 7 bases. The CDR3 is made up of 14 amino acids. The germline V gene encodes CDR1 KGHSH and CDR2 LQKENI. V was clipped by 4 bases and J by 1 base; unmatched bases: 3. CDR3 sequence: CASSLGQAQETQYF. As DNA, the CDR3 is TGTGCCAGCTCACTCGGACAGGCCCAAGAGACCCAGTACTTC.

The CDR3 region is CASSTGGSYNEQFF. The DNA for the CDR3 is TGTGCCAGTTCGACAGGGGGCTCCTACAATGAGCAGTTCTTC. The chain recombines TRBV11-2 with TRBJ2-1, with 9 bases matching TRBD1. This CDR3 spans 14 amino acids. Germline V gene lookup returns CDR1 SGHAT and CDR2 FQNNGV. The trim removed 9 bases at V and 0 bases at J, leaving 3 bases unmatched.

The V call is TRBV7-3, the J call TRBJ1-5; D call uncertain. This CDR3 region has 14 residues. Germline V gene sequence: CDR1 SGHTA, CDR2 FQGTGA. The V end was cut by 1 base, the J end by 5 bases, with 9 bases between. In DNA form, the CDR3 reads TGTGCCAGCAGCTTAAAGATGTTCTATCAGCCCCAGCATTTT. Its protein product is CASSLKMFYQPQHF.

The rearrangement links TRBV6-6 to TRBJ2-2; tentatively, D is TRBD2 (6 bases). V was clipped by 0 bases and J by 2 bases, with 10 bases between them. This CDR3 has 16 amino acids. Germline V gene data show CDR1 as MNHNY and CDR2 as SVGAGI (reference sequence). Written as DNA, the CDR3 is TGTGCCAGCAGTTACTCTCCGGGACTCAACACCGGGGAGCTGTTTTTT. Translating gives CASSYSPGLNTGELFF.

The genes are TRBV10-3 and TRBJ1-5, with D uncertain. This CDR3 spans 13 amino acids. Germline lookup yields CDR1 ENHRY and CDR2 SYGVKD. V was pared by 9 bases and J by 2 bases, with 11 bases between. The CDR3 DNA follows: TGTGCCATTGCAGAAGCTGGCAATCAGCCCCAGCATTTT. The encoded protein is CAIAEAGNQPQHF.

This clone was seen once. The chain has TRBV5-4 and TRBJ2-1; no reliable D call. The CDR3 spans 12 residues. CDR1 SGHNT and CDR2 YYREEE come from the germline V gene (reference sequence). Trimming removed 4 bases from V and 10 bases from J, with 12 bases in between. The CDR3 loop reads CASSLFLGEQFF. CDR3 bases: TGTGCCAGCAGCCTCTTTTTGGGGGAGCAGTTCTTC. Filled out from reference TRBV5-4 and TRBJ2-1, the complete variable domain reads ETGVTQSPTHLIKTRGQQVTLRCSSQSGHNTVSWYQQALGQGPQFIFQYYREEENGRGNFPPRFSGLQFPNYSSELNVNALELDDSALYLCASSLFLGEQFFGPGTRLTVL.

The V call is TRBV7-2, the J call TRBJ1-2, with D unresolved. The CDR3 totals 8 residues. Germline values: CDR1 SGHTA, CDR2 FQGNSA. V was clipped by 4 bases and J by 13 bases, with 4 bases between them. The CDR3 reads CASSSSTF. CDR3 nucleotides: TGTGCCAGCAGCTCGTCCACCTTC.

The chain employs TRBV27 and TRBJ1-1, with D unresolved. Trimming removed 6 bases at V and 4 bases at J, with 18 bases between. Germline lookup yields CDR1 MNHEY and CDR2 SMNVEV (reference sequence). The CDR3 runs 15 residues. In DNA, the CDR3 is TGTGCCAGCAGGGGCACCCTGATTGAGGGCACTGAAGCTTTCTTT. The encoded protein is CASRGTLIEGTEAFF.

This rearrangement joins TRBV5-1 to TRBJ1-2, with 10 bases matching TRBD1. The CDR3 length is 15 residues. Looked up from germline, CDR1 is SGHRS and CDR2 is YFSETQ. The trim removed 4 bases at V and 5 bases at J, leaving 8 bases unmatched. The CDR3: CASSPDRGLGYGYTF. The CDR3 coding sequence is TGCGCCAGCAGCCCTGACAGGGGGCTTGGTTATGGCTACACCTTC.

The chain recombines TRBV5-1 with TRBJ2-3; D ambiguous. This CDR3 spans 16 amino acids. Germline-derived CDR1 and CDR2 are SGHRS and YFSETQ. V gave up 2 bases and J gave up 1 base, with 14 bases separating them. CDR3 sequence (DNA): TGCGCCAGCAGCTTAAAGGCGCGAGAAGGCACAGATACGCAGTATTTT. Protein: CASSLKAREGTDTQYF.

The chain carries TRBV7-3 and TRBJ2-2, with D possibly TRBD2 on 5 matching bases. The CDR3 spans 15 residues. Germline V gene lookup returns CDR1 SGHTA and CDR2 FQGTGA. The ends were cut back, 2 bases at V and 2 bases at J, with 9 bases in the middle. CDR3 residues: CASSLPTGNTGELFF. The CDR3 DNA is TGTGCCAGCAGCTTACCCACGGGAAACACCGGGGAGCTGTTTTTT.

In regard to this clone: An end of the junction differs from the germline gene, which may be a read error. The chain joins TRBV28 to TRBJ2-7; 7 bases are a match to TRBD1. Germline CDR1 MDHEN, CDR2 SYDVKM. CDR3 length: 15 residues. The CDR3 protein is CASSLWGQLAYEQYF. The DNA of the CDR3 is TGTGCCAGCAGCTTATGGGGACAGCTTGCCTACGAGCAGTACTTC.

This clone was observed a few times. The rearrangement links TRBV6-6 to TRBJ2-7; 8 bases align to TRBD1. V lost 2 bases and J lost 0; bases outside the gene matches: 6. CDR3 length: 16 amino acids. In germline, CDR1 is MNHNY, CDR2 SVGAGI (reference sequence). The DNA of the CDR3 is TGTGCCAGCAGTTACGAGGGACAGGTGAGCTCCTACGAGCAGTACTTC. As protein: CASSYEGQVSSYEQYF.